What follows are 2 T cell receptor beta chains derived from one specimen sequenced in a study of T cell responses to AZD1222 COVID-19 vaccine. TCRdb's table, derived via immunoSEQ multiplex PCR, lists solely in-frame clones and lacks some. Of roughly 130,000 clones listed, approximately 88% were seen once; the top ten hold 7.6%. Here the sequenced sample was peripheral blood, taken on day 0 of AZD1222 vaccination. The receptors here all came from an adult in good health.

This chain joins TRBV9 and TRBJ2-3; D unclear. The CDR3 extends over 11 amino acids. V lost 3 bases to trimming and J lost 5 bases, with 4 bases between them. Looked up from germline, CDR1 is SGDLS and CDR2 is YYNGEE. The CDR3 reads CASSGRDTQYF. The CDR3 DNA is TGTGCCAGCAGCGGCAGAGATACGCAGTATTTT.

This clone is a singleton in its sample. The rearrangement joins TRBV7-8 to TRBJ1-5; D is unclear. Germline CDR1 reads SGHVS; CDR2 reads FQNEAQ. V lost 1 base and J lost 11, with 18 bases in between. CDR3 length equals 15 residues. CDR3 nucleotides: TGTGCCAGCAGCTTAGAGGAGGGTCGATTGGCAGCCCAGCATTTT. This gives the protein CASSLEEGRLAAQHF. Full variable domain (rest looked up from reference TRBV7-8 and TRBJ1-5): GAGVSQSPRYKVAKRGQDVALRCDPISGHVSLFWYQQALGQGPEFLTYFQNEAQLDKSGLPSDRFFAERPEGSVSTLKIQRTQQEDSAVYLCASSLEEGRLAAQHFGDGTRLSIL.